This TCR beta chain was identified during a study of T cells after yellow fever vaccination. Turning to the study itself: The fractions with low cell numbers were processed using SMART-Seq v4 Ultra Low Input. Broader study findings: Overlap between CD4 and CD8 compartments was detected for a small share of clonotypes. Reappearance after the booster was observed for most primary-vaccination clones (around 95% CD4, just over 85% CD8). High-abundance clonotypes from the bulk population could contaminate FACS-sorted repertoires.

V was trimmed by 2 bases and J by 4 bases, leaving 18 bases between them. This CDR3 spans 16 amino acids. Germline assignment: CDR1 LGHNA and CDR2 YSLEER. In regard to this clonotype: Its target is not known.

TCRdb recomputed calls from the 5' RACE reads with MiXCR, one row per CDR3 protein. Altogether hundreds of thousands of distinct CDR3 sequences are present, around a sixth being singletons, with the ten largest covering over 15%. The chain links TRBV4-3 to TRBJ2-7; D possibly matches TRBD1 or TRBD2 (5 bases each). The source was PBMCs, collected before the yellow fever booster vaccination. The clonotype was recovered from a man younger than 35 who received the YFV17D yellow fever vaccine. CDR3 sequence (DNA): TGCGCCAGCAGCCAACCGACCGGGGACGCCCCTTACGAGCAGTACGTC. Translation gives CASSQPTGDAPYEQYV.